The 6 T cell receptor beta chains reported below all come from one sample, sequenced in a study of OX40 agonist ivuxolimab in advanced cancers. Clones were read by immunoSEQ multiplex PCR, and TCRdb kept only the in-frame ones, dropping some. Here the sample spans about 79,000 clones, less than 95% being singletons. Specimen: CD4+ or CD8+ T cells sorted from blood, collected in a trial of the OX40 agonist ivuxolimab. These receptors all come from an adult with an advanced solid tumor such as melanoma, head and neck, liver or kidney cancer.

The gene calls are TRBV20-1 and TRBJ1-1; D call uncertain. The germline V and J ends were trimmed by 3 bases and 4 bases, with 6 bases remaining between them. The CDR3 runs to 11 residues. Germline V lookup: CDR1 DFQATT, CDR2 SNEGSKA (reference sequence). The CDR3 bases are TGCAGTGCTAGGATCGGCACTGAAGCTTTCTTT. It encodes CSARIGTEAFF.

This rearrangement joins TRBV19 to TRBJ1-5; D is unresolved. The CDR3 runs 13 residues. Per the germline V gene, CDR1 is LNHDA and CDR2 is SQIVND (reference sequence). Trimming removed 6 bases at V and 5 bases at J, with 11 bases between. As DNA, the CDR3 is TGTGCCAGTAGCCCGGAATTCGATCAGCCCCAGCATTTT. Translated: CASSPEFDQPQHF.

This rearrangement joins TRBV2 to TRBJ2-3; 7 positions match TRBD2. V lost 6 bases, J lost 4 bases, and 10 bases stayed unmatched. The germline gives CDR1 SNHLY, CDR2 FYNNEI. CDR3 length equals 15 residues. The CDR3 spells CASRGLTGGSDTQYF. The CDR3 DNA follows: TGTGCCAGCAGGGGCCTGACGGGGGGTTCAGATACGCAGTATTTT.

The chain has TRBV5-8 and TRBJ2-2, with D perhaps TRBD2 (5 bases). V lost 1 base and J 5 bases, leaving 9 bases between the germline ends. Germline V gives CDR1 SGHTS, CDR2 YDEGEE. The CDR3 covers 14 residues. CDR3 coding DNA: TGTGCCAGCAGCTTGTTTCGGGGAACCGGGGAGCTGTTTTTT. Translation: CASSLFRGTGELFF. The full variable domain, completed using reference TRBV5-8 and TRBJ2-2, is EAGVTQSPTHLIKTRGQQATLRCSPISGHTSVYWYQQALGLGLQFLLWYDEGEERNRGNFPPRFSGRQFPNYSSELNVNALELEDSALYLCASSLFRGTGELFFGEGSRLTVL.

CDR3 nucleotide sequence: TGTGCCAGTAGTATGCAGGATACGCAGTATTTT. Protein product: CASSMQDTQYF. This chain links TRBV19 with TRBJ2-3; no clear D. Trimming took 3 bases from V and 6 from J, leaving 4 bases between them. Germline loops: CDR1 LNHDA, CDR2 SQIVND (reference sequence). The CDR3 loop spans 11 amino acids.

The CDR3 nucleotides are TGTGCTAGTGGTTTGGGGGGAAGCTCTGGAAACACCATATATTTT. Translation gives CASGLGGSSGNTIYF. The chain couples TRBV12-5 to TRBJ1-3; unclear D gene. This CDR3 comprises 15 residues. Per the germline V gene, CDR1 is LGHNT and CDR2 is FRNRAP. V was shortened by 1 base and J by 0 bases, with 7 bases between the two germline ends. Drawing the rest from reference TRBV12-5 and TRBJ1-3, the complete variable domain is DARVTQTPRHKVTEMGQEVTMRCQPILGHNTVFWYRQTMMQGLELLAYFRNRAPLDDSGMPKDRFSAEMPDATLATLKIQPSEPRDSAVYFCASGLGGSSGNTIYFGEGSWLTVV.